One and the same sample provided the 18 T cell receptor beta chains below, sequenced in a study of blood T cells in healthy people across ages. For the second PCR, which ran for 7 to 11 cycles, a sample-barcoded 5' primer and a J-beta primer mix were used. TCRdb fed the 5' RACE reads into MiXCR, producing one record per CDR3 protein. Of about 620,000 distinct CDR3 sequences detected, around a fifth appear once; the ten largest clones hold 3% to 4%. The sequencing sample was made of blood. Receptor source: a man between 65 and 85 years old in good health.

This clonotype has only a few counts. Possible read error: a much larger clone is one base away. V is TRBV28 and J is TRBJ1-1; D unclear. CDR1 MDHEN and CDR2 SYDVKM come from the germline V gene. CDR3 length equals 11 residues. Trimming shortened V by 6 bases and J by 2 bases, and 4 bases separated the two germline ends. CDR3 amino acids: CASRQNTEAFF. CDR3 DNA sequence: TGTGCCAGCAGACAAAACACTGAAGCTTTCTTT.

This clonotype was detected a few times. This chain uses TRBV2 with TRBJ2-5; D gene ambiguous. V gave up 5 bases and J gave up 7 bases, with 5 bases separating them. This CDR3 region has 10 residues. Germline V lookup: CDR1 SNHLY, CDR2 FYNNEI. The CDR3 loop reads CASSQRTQYF. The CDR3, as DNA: TGTGCCAGCAGTCAGCGGACCCAGTACTTC. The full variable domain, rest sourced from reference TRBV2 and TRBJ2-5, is EPEVTQTPSHQVTQMGQEVILRCVPISNHLYFYWYRQILGQKVEFLVSFYNNEISEKSEIFDDQFSVERPDGSNFTLKIRSTKLEDSAMYFCASSQRTQYFGPGTRLLVL.

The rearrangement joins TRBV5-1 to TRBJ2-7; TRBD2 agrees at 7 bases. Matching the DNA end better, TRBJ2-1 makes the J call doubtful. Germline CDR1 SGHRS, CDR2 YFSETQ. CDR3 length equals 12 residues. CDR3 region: CASSTTSAEQFF. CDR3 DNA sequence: TGCGCCAGCAGCACCACTAGCGCTGAGCAGTTCTTC.

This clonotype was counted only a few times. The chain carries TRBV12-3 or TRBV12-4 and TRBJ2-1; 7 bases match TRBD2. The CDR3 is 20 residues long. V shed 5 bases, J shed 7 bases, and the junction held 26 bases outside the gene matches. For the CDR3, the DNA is TGTGCCAGCAGTAATCGACTTCAAGCGGGACTTCTACCAAGTCGGAATGAGCAGTTCTTC. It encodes CASSNRLQAGLLPSRNEQFF.

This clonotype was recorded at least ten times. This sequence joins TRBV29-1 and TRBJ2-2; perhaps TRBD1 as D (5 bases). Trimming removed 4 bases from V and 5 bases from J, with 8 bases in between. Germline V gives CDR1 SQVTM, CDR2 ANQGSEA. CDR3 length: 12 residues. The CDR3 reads CSVGRGTGELFF. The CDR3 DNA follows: TGCAGCGTTGGAAGGGGAACCGGGGAGCTGTTTTTT.

CDR3: CASSFQGQVDEDTQYF. The CDR3 DNA sequence: TGTGCCAGCAGTTTTCAGGGGCAGGTGGACGAAGATACGCAGTATTTT. The rearrangement links TRBV12-3 or TRBV12-4 to TRBJ2-3; TRBD1 might be the D (6 bases). This CDR3 has 16 residues. The V end lost 3 bases, the J end lost 5 bases, and 18 bases lay between the germline ends.

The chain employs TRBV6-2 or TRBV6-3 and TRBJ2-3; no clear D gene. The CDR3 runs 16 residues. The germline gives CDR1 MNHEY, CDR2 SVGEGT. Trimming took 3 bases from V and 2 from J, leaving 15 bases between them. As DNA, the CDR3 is TGTGCCAGCAGTTATTTCGCTAAGTACCCCACAGATACGCAGTATTTT. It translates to CASSYFAKYPTDTQYF.

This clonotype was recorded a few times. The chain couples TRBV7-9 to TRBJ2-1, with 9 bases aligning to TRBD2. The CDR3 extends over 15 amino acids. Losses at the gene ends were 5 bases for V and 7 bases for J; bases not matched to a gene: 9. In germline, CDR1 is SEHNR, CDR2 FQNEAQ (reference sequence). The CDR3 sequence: CASSITSGLWNEQFF. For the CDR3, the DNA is TGTGCCAGCAGCATTACTAGCGGGTTGTGGAATGAGCAGTTCTTC.

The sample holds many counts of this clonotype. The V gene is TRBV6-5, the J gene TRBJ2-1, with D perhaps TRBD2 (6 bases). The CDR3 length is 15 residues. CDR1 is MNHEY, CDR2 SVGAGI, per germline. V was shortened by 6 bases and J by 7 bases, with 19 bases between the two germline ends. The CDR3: CASRLPGVGYNEQFF. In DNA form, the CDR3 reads TGTGCCAGCAGACTACCGGGAGTTGGCTATAATGAGCAGTTCTTC.

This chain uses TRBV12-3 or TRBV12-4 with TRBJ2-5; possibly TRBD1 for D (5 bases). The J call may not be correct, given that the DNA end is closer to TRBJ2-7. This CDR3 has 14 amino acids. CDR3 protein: CASSSWTSFYEQYF. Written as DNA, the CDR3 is TGTGCCAGCAGTTCCTGGACATCATTCTACGAGCAGTACTTC.

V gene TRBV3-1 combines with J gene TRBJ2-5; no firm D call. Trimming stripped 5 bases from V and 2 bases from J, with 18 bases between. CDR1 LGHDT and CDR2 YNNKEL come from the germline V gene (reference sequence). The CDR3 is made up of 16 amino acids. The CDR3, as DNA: TGTGCCAGCAGCTTATCTGGCGGCTTTAAACAAGAGACCCAGTACTTC. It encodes CASSLSGGFKQETQYF.

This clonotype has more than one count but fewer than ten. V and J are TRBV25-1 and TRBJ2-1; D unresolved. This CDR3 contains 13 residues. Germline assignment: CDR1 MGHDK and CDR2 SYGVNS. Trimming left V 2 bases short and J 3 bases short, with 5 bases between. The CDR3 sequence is CASSEHGYNEQFF. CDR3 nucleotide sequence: TGTGCCAGCAGTGAACACGGCTACAATGAGCAGTTCTTC.

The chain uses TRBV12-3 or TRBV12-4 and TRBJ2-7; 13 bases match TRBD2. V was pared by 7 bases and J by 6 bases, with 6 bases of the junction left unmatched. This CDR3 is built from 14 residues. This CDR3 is CASTRTSGRSEQYF. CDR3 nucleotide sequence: TGTGCCAGCACCCGGACTAGCGGGAGATCCGAGCAGTACTTC.

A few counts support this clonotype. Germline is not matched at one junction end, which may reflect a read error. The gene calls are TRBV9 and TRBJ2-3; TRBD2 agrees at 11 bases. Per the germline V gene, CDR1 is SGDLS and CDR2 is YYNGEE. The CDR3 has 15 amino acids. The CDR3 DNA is TGTGCCAGCAGCGTTACTAGCGGGAGCATAGATACGCAGTATTTT. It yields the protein CASSVTSGSIDTQYF.

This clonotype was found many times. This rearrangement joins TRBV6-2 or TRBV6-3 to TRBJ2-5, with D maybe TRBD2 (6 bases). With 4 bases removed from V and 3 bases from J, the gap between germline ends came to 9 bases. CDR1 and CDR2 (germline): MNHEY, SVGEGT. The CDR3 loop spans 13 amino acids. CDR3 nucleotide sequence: TGTGCCAGCAGTTTACTAGCAGAAGAGACCCAGTACTTC. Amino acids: CASSLLAEETQYF.

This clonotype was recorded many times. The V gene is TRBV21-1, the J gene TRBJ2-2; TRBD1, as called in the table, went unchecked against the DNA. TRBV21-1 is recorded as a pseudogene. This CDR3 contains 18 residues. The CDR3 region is CASSSFVPMGGNTGELFF. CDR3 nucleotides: TGTGCCAGCAGCAGCTTCGTCCCCATGGGGGGTAACACCGGGGAGCTGTTTTTT.

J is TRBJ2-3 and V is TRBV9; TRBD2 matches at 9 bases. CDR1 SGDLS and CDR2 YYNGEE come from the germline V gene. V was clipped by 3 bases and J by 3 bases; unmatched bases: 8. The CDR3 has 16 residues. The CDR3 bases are TGTGCCAGCAGCGAGAACCAAGCGGGAGGTACAGATACGCAGTATTTT. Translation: CASSENQAGGTDTQYF.

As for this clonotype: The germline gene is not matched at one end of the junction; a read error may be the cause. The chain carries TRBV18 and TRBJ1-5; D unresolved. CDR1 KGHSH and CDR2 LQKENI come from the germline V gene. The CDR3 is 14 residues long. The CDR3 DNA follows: TGTGCCAGCGAAGACGGATATAGCAATCAGCCCCAGCGTTTT. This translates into CASEDGYSNQPQRF.